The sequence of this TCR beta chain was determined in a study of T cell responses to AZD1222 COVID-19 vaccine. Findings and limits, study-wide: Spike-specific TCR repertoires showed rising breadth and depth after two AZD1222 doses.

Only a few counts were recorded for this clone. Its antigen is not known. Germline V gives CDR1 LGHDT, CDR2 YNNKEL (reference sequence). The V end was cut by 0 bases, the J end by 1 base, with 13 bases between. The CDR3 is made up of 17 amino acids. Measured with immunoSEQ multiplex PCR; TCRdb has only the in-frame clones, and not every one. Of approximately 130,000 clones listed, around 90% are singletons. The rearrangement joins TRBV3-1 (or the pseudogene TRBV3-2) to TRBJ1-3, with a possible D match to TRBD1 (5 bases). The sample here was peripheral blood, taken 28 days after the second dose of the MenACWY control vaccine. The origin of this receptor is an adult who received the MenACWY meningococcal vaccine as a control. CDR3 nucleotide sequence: TGTGCCAGCAGCCAAGATGCCAGGGTTTTTTCTGGAAACACCATATATTTT. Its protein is CASSQDARVFSGNTIYF.